This T cell receptor beta chain was recorded in a study of OX40 agonist ivuxolimab in advanced cancers. Study overall: A male proportion of 82.7% was recorded, with mean age about 62 years and range roughly 23 to 90.

Libraries were prepared by immunoSEQ multiplex PCR; TCRdb keeps only in-frame clonotypes and omits some of them. The repertoire includes 100,000 or so clones, less than 90% of them detected once, and about 0.82% sits in the top ten. Findings and caveats of the study: Expanded clones tended on average to be more numerous among CD8+ T cells than CD4+.

The CDR3 totals 15 residues. The germline V and J ends were trimmed by 10 bases and 6 bases, with 22 bases remaining between them. Germline assignment: CDR1 LNHDA and CDR2 SQIVND (reference sequence). This clone showed up many times. Antigen: not known. Sequences were derived from CD4+ or CD8+ T cells sorted from blood, sampled in a trial of the OX40 agonist ivuxolimab. The chain employs TRBV19 and TRBJ1-5; weak D call: TRBD1 (6 bases). This receptor was taken from an adult with an advanced solid tumor such as melanoma, head and neck, liver or kidney cancer. The CDR3 sequence is CATGDIQGNFQPQHF. Here the CDR3 DNA reads TGTGCCACCGGGGATATTCAGGGGAATTTTCAGCCCCAGCATTTT.